This entry concerns a single T cell receptor beta chain. Per the germline V gene, CDR1 is SGHRS and CDR2 is YFSETQ. The CDR3 covers 13 residues. Trimming shortened V by 0 bases and J by 7 bases, and 10 bases separated the two germline ends. The sample comes from a study of T cell responses to AZD1222 COVID-19 vaccine. Using immunoSEQ multiplex PCR, the repertoire was profiled, and TCRdb retains in-frame clones only, with some absent. This table has roughly 140,000 clones, about nine tenths appearing once. Sequencing was performed on peripheral blood, taken after recovery from COVID-19. The sequence was collected from an adult who had recovered from COVID-19. The chain is built from TRBV5-1 and TRBJ1-1, with D possibly matching TRBD1 (5 bases). This chain's CDR3 is CASSLARDLEAFF. The CDR3 DNA is TGCGCCAGCAGCTTGGCCAGGGACCTTGAAGCTTTCTTT.